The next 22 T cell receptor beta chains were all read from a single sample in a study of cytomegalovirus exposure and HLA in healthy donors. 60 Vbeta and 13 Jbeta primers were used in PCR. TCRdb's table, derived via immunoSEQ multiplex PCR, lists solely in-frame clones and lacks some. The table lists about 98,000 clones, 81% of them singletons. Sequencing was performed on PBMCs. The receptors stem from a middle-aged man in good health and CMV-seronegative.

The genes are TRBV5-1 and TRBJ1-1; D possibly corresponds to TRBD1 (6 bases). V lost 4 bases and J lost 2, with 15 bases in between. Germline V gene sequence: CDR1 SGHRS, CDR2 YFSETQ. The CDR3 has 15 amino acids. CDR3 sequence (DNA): TGCGCCAGCAGCCCGGGGGGGGCCGATAACACTGAAGCTTTCTTT. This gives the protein CASSPGGADNTEAFF.

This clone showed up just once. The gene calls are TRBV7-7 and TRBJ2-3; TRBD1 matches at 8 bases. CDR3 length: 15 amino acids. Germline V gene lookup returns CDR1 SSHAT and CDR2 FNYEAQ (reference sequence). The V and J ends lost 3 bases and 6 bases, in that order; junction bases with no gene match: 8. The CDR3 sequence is CASSLGQARTDTQYF. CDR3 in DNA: TGTGCCAGCAGCTTGGGACAGGCCCGAACCGATACGCAGTATTTT.

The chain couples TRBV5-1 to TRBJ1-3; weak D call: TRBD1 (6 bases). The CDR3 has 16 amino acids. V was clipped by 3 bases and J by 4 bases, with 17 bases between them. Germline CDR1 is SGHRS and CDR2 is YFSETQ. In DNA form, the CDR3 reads TGCGCCAGCAGCTCAACAGGGTTGCTTGTCGGAAACACCATATATTTT. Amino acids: CASSSTGLLVGNTIYF.

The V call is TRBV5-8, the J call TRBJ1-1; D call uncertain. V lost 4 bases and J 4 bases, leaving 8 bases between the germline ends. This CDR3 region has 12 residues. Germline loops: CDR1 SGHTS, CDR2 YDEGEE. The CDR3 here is CASSPPGTEAFF. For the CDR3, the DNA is TGTGCCAGCAGCCCACCGGGCACTGAAGCTTTCTTT. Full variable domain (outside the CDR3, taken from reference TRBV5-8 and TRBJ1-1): EAGVTQSPTHLIKTRGQQATLRCSPISGHTSVYWYQQALGLGLQFLLWYDEGEERNRGNFPPRFSGRQFPNYSSELNVNALELEDSALYLCASSPPGTEAFFGQGTRLTVV.

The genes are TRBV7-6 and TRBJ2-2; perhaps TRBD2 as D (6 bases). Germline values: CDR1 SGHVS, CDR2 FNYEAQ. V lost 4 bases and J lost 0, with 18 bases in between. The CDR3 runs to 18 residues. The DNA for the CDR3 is TGTGCCAGCAGCTCGCACCAGTGGGGGGTCGCGAACACCGGGGAGCTGTTTTTT. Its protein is CASSSHQWGVANTGELFF.

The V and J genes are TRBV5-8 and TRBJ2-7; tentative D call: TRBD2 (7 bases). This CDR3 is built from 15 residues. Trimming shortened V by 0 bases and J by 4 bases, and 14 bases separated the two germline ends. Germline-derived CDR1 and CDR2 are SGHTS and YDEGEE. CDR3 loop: CASSLGTAGGYEQYF. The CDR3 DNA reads TGTGCCAGCAGCTTGGGGACAGCCGGGGGGTACGAGCAGTACTTC.

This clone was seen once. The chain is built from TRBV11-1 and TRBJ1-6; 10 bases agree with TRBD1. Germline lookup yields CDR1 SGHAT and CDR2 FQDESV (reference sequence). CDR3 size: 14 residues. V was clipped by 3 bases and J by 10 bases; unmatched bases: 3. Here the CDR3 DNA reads TGTGCCAGCAGCTTGGGGACAGGGGACTCACCCCTCCACTTT. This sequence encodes CASSLGTGDSPLHF.

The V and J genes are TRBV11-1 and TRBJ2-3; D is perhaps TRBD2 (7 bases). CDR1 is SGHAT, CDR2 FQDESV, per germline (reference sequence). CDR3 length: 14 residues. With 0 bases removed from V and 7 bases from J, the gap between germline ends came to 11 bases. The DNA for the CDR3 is TGTGCCAGCAGCTTAGCGGGGGGGCCGAATACGCAGTATTTT. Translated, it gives CASSLAGGPNTQYF.

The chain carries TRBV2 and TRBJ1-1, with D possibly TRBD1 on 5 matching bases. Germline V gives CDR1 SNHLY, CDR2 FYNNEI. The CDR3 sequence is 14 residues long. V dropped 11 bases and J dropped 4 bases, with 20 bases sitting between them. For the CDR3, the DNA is TGTGCCGATGGTACAGGCACGTCCATCACTGAAGCTTTCTTT. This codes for CADGTGTSITEAFF.

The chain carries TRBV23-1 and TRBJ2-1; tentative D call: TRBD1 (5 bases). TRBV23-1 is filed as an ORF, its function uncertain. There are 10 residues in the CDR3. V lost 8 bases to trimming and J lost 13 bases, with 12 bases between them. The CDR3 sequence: CASRTGLQFF. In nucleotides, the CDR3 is TGCGCCAGCCGAACAGGCCTACAGTTCTTC.

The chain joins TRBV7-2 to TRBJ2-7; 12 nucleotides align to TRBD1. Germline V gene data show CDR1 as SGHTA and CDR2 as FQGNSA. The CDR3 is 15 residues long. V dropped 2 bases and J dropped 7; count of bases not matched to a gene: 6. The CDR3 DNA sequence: TGTGCCAGCAGCTTATCGGGACAGGGGGCTTATGAGCAGTACTTC. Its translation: CASSLSGQGAYEQYF. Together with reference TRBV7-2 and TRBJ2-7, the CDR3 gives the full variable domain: GAGVSQSPSNKVTEKGKDVELRCDPISGHTALYWYRQSLGQGLEFLIYFQGNSAPDKSGLPSDRFSAERTGGSVSTLTIQRTQQEDSAVYLCASSLSGQGAYEQYFGPGTRLTVT.

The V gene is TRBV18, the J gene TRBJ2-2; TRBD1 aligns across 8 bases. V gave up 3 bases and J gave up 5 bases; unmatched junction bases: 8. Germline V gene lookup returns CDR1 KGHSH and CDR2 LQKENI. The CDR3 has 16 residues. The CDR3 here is CASSPYVQGATGELFF. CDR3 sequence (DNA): TGTGCCAGCTCACCCTACGTTCAGGGGGCAACCGGGGAGCTGTTTTTT. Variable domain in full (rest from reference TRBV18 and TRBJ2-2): NAGVMQNPRHLVRRRGQEARLRCSPMKGHSHVYWYRQLPEEGLKFMVYLQKENIIDESGMPKERFSAEFPKEGPSILRIQQVVRGDSAAYFCASSPYVQGATGELFFGEGSRLTVL.

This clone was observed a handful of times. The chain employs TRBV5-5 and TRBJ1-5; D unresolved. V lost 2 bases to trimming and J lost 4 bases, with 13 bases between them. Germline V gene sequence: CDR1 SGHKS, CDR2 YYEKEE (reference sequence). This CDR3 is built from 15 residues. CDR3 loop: CASSLLTRENQPQHF. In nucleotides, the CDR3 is TGTGCCAGCAGCTTACTGACACGGGAGAATCAGCCCCAGCATTTT. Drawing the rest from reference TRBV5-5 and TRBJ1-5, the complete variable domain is DAGVTQSPTHLIKTRGQQVTLRCSPISGHKSVSWYQQVLGQGPQFIFQYYEKEERGRGNFPDRFSARQFPNYSSELNVNALLLGDSALYLCASSLLTRENQPQHFGDGTRLSIL.

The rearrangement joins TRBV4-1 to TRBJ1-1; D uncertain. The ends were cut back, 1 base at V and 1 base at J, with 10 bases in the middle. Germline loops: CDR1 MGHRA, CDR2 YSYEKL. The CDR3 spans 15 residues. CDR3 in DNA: TGCGCCAGCAGCCAAGGACTGCTGGGGAACACTGAAGCTTTCTTT. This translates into CASSQGLLGNTEAFF.

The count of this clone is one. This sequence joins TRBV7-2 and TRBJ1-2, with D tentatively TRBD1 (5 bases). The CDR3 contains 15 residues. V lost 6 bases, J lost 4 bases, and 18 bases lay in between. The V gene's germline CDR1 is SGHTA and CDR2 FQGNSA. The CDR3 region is CASRKREGLAYGYTF. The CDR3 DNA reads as TGTGCCAGCAGGAAAAGGGAGGGGTTGGCCTATGGCTACACCTTC.

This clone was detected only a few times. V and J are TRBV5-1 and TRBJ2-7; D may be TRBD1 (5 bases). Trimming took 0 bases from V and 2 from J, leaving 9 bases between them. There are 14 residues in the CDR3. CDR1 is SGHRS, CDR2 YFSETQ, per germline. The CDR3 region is CASSLEPGPYEQYF. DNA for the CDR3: TGCGCCAGCAGCTTGGAACCAGGGCCCTACGAGCAGTACTTC.

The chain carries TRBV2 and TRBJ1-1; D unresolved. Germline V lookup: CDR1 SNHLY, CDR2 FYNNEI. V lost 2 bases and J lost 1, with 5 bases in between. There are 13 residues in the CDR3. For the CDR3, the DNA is TGTGCCAGCAGTGAAACAGCGAACACTGAAGCTTTCTTT. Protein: CASSETANTEAFF.

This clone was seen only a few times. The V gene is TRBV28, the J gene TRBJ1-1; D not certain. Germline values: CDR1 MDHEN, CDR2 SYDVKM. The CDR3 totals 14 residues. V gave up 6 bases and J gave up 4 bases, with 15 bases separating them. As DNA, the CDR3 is TGTGCCAGCAGGGAAACTGGGAGGCGCACTGAAGCTTTCTTT. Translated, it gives CASRETGRRTEAFF.

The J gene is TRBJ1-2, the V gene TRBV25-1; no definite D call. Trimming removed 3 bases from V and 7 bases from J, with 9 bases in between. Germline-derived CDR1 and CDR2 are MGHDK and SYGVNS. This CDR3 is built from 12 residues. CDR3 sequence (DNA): TGTGCCAGCAGTGACAGACTTGCTGGCTACACCTTC. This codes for CASSDRLAGYTF.

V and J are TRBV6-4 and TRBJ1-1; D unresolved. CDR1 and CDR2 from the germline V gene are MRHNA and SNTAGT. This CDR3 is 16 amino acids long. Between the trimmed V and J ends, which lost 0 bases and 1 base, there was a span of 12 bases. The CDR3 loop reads CASSDSYRGKNTEAFF. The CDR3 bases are TGTGCCAGCAGTGACTCGTATAGAGGGAAGAACACTGAAGCTTTCTTT.

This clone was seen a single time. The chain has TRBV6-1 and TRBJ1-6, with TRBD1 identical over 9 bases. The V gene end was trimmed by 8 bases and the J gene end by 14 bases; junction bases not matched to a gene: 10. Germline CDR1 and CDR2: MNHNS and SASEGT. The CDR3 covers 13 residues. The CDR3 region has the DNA TGTGCCAGCCTGGGACAGGGAAATATCGCCCTCCACTTT. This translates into CASLGQGNIALHF.

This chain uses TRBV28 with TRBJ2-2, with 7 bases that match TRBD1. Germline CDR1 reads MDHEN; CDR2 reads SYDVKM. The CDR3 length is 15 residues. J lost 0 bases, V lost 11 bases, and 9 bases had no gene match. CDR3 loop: CASFDQGANTGELFF. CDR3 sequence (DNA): TGTGCCTCGTTCGATCAGGGGGCGAACACCGGGGAGCTGTTTTTT.